What follows is one T cell receptor beta chain and its context. Its antigen remains unknown. The data belong to a study of T cell responses to AZD1222 COVID-19 vaccine. Generated by immunoSEQ multiplex PCR, the TCRdb table keeps only in-frame clones and is missing some. The table records 46,000 or so clones, about 74% of them present only once. Broader study findings: White British people made up most donors, females outnumbered males, and clonal diversity was possibly underestimated.

Material: peripheral blood, obtained on day 0 of AZD1222 vaccination. The sequence derives from an adult in good health.

The chain's CDR3 is CAWSVRGSPGNTIYF. The DNA for the CDR3 is TGTGCCTGGAGTGTACGAGGGAGCCCCGGAAACACCATATATTTT. The rearrangement joins TRBV30 to TRBJ1-3, with D unresolved. CDR3 size: 15 residues. Between the trimmed V and J ends, which lost 0 bases and 4 bases, there was a span of 13 bases. Germline-derived CDR1 and CDR2 are GTSNPN and SVGIG (reference sequence).